The 3 T cell receptor beta chains presented below share a single source sample, sequenced in a study of blood T cell repertoires in COVID-19. Profiled with immunoSEQ multiplex PCR; TCRdb holds only in-frame clones, not every one. The profile shows about 140,000 clones, approximately 80% of them singletons. Material: peripheral blood. The receptors derive from a woman aged 60 to 75 with active or convalescent COVID-19.

This chain links TRBV4-3 with TRBJ2-2; 9 bases agree with TRBD1. The germline gives CDR1 LGHNA, CDR2 YSLEER. The CDR3 runs 17 residues. V trimming: 1 base; J trimming: 3 bases; junction bases outside the gene matches: 6. CDR3 residues: CASSQATGGWDTGELFF. The CDR3 DNA is TGCGCCAGCAGCCAAGCTACAGGGGGCTGGGACACCGGGGAGCTGTTTTTT.

The chain has TRBV3-1 (or the pseudogene TRBV3-2) and TRBJ1-1; possibly TRBD1 for D (5 bases). Trimming took 4 bases from V and 7 from J, leaving 10 bases between them. This CDR3 has 12 amino acids. Per germline, CDR1 LGHDT and CDR2 YNNKEL (reference sequence). CDR3 sequence reads: CASSPFQGEAFF. CDR3 sequence (DNA): TGTGCCAGCAGCCCGTTCCAGGGTGAAGCTTTCTTT.

The table lists this clone with a few counts. The CDR3 is CASSTSTGSGNQPQHF. CDR3 nucleotide sequence: TGTGCCAGCAGCACCTCGACGGGATCTGGCAATCAGCCCCAGCATTTT. This chain links TRBV7-9 with TRBJ1-5, with D hard to call. Germline V gives CDR1 SEHNR, CDR2 FQNEAQ (reference sequence). The germline V and J ends were trimmed by 5 bases and 2 bases, with 16 bases remaining between them. The CDR3 loop spans 16 amino acids.